This TCR beta chain was recovered during a study of blood T cell repertoires in COVID-19. This table comes from immunoSEQ multiplex PCR, and its TCRdb copy is limited to in-frame clones, with some not included. The top ten clones hold roughly a tenth of a sample with around 330,000 clones, approximately 89% of them seen once. Those who participated ranged in age from roughly 18 to 100 years and resided in around 22 US areas. Assignment of participants to cohorts was predicated upon participant-reported clinical history. CDR1 is LGHDT and CDR2 is YNNKEL in the germline V gene (reference sequence). V shed 0 bases and J shed 4 bases, with 10 bases lying between them. The CDR3 sequence is 15 residues long.

The sample taken for sequencing was PBMCs or T cells enriched from blood (not recorded which). This sequence was found in a woman aged 35 to 49 who had recovered from COVID-19. The V and J genes are TRBV3-1 (or the pseudogene TRBV3-2) and TRBJ1-3; D ambiguous. This chain's CDR3 is CASSQDLTGGNTIYF. The CDR3 nucleotides read TGTGCCAGCAGCCAAGATCTTACGGGGGGAAACACCATATATTTT.